The present TCR beta chain was sequenced within a study of beta chain features in type 1 diabetes. Study results and caveats: Among patients with Type 1 diabetes, TCRB CDR3s were moderately but significantly shorter in every one of the four CD4+ subsets.

As for this clone: The antigen remains unidentified. One end of the junction does not line up with germline, which may come from a read error.

Populations obtained by sorting all exceeded 95% purity. Expressed TCRB transcripts were sequenced after all isolated RNA was converted to cDNA. The repertoire was sequenced with immunoSEQ multiplex PCR; TCRdb's copy has only in-frame clones and lacks some. The repertoire holds 600,000 to 750,000 clones, with approximately 13% as singletons. This CDR3 is built from 16 residues. Germline V lookup: CDR1 LNHDA, CDR2 SQIVND (reference sequence). The chain recombines TRBV19 with TRBJ2-1, with 8 bases that match TRBD2. Sequencing used naive CD4+ T cells from blood. The sequence was obtained from a man in his thirties or forties with type 1 diabetes. CDR3: CASSLERRGVNNEQFF. The CDR3 coding sequence is TGTGCCAGTAGTTTAGAGAGGCGGGGGGTAAACAATGAGCAGTTCTTC.